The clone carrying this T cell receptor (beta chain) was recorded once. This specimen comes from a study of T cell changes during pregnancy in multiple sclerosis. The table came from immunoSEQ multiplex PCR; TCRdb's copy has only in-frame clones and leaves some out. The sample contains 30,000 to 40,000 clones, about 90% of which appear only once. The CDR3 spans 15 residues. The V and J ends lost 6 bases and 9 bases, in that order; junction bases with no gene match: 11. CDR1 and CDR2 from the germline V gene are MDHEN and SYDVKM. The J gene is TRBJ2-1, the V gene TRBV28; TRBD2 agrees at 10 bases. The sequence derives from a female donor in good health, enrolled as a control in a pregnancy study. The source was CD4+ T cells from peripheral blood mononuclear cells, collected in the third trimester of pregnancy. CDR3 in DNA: TGTGCCAGCAGATCCTTTAGCGGGGGGCCGGGTGAGCAGTTCTTC. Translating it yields CASRSFSGGPGEQFF.